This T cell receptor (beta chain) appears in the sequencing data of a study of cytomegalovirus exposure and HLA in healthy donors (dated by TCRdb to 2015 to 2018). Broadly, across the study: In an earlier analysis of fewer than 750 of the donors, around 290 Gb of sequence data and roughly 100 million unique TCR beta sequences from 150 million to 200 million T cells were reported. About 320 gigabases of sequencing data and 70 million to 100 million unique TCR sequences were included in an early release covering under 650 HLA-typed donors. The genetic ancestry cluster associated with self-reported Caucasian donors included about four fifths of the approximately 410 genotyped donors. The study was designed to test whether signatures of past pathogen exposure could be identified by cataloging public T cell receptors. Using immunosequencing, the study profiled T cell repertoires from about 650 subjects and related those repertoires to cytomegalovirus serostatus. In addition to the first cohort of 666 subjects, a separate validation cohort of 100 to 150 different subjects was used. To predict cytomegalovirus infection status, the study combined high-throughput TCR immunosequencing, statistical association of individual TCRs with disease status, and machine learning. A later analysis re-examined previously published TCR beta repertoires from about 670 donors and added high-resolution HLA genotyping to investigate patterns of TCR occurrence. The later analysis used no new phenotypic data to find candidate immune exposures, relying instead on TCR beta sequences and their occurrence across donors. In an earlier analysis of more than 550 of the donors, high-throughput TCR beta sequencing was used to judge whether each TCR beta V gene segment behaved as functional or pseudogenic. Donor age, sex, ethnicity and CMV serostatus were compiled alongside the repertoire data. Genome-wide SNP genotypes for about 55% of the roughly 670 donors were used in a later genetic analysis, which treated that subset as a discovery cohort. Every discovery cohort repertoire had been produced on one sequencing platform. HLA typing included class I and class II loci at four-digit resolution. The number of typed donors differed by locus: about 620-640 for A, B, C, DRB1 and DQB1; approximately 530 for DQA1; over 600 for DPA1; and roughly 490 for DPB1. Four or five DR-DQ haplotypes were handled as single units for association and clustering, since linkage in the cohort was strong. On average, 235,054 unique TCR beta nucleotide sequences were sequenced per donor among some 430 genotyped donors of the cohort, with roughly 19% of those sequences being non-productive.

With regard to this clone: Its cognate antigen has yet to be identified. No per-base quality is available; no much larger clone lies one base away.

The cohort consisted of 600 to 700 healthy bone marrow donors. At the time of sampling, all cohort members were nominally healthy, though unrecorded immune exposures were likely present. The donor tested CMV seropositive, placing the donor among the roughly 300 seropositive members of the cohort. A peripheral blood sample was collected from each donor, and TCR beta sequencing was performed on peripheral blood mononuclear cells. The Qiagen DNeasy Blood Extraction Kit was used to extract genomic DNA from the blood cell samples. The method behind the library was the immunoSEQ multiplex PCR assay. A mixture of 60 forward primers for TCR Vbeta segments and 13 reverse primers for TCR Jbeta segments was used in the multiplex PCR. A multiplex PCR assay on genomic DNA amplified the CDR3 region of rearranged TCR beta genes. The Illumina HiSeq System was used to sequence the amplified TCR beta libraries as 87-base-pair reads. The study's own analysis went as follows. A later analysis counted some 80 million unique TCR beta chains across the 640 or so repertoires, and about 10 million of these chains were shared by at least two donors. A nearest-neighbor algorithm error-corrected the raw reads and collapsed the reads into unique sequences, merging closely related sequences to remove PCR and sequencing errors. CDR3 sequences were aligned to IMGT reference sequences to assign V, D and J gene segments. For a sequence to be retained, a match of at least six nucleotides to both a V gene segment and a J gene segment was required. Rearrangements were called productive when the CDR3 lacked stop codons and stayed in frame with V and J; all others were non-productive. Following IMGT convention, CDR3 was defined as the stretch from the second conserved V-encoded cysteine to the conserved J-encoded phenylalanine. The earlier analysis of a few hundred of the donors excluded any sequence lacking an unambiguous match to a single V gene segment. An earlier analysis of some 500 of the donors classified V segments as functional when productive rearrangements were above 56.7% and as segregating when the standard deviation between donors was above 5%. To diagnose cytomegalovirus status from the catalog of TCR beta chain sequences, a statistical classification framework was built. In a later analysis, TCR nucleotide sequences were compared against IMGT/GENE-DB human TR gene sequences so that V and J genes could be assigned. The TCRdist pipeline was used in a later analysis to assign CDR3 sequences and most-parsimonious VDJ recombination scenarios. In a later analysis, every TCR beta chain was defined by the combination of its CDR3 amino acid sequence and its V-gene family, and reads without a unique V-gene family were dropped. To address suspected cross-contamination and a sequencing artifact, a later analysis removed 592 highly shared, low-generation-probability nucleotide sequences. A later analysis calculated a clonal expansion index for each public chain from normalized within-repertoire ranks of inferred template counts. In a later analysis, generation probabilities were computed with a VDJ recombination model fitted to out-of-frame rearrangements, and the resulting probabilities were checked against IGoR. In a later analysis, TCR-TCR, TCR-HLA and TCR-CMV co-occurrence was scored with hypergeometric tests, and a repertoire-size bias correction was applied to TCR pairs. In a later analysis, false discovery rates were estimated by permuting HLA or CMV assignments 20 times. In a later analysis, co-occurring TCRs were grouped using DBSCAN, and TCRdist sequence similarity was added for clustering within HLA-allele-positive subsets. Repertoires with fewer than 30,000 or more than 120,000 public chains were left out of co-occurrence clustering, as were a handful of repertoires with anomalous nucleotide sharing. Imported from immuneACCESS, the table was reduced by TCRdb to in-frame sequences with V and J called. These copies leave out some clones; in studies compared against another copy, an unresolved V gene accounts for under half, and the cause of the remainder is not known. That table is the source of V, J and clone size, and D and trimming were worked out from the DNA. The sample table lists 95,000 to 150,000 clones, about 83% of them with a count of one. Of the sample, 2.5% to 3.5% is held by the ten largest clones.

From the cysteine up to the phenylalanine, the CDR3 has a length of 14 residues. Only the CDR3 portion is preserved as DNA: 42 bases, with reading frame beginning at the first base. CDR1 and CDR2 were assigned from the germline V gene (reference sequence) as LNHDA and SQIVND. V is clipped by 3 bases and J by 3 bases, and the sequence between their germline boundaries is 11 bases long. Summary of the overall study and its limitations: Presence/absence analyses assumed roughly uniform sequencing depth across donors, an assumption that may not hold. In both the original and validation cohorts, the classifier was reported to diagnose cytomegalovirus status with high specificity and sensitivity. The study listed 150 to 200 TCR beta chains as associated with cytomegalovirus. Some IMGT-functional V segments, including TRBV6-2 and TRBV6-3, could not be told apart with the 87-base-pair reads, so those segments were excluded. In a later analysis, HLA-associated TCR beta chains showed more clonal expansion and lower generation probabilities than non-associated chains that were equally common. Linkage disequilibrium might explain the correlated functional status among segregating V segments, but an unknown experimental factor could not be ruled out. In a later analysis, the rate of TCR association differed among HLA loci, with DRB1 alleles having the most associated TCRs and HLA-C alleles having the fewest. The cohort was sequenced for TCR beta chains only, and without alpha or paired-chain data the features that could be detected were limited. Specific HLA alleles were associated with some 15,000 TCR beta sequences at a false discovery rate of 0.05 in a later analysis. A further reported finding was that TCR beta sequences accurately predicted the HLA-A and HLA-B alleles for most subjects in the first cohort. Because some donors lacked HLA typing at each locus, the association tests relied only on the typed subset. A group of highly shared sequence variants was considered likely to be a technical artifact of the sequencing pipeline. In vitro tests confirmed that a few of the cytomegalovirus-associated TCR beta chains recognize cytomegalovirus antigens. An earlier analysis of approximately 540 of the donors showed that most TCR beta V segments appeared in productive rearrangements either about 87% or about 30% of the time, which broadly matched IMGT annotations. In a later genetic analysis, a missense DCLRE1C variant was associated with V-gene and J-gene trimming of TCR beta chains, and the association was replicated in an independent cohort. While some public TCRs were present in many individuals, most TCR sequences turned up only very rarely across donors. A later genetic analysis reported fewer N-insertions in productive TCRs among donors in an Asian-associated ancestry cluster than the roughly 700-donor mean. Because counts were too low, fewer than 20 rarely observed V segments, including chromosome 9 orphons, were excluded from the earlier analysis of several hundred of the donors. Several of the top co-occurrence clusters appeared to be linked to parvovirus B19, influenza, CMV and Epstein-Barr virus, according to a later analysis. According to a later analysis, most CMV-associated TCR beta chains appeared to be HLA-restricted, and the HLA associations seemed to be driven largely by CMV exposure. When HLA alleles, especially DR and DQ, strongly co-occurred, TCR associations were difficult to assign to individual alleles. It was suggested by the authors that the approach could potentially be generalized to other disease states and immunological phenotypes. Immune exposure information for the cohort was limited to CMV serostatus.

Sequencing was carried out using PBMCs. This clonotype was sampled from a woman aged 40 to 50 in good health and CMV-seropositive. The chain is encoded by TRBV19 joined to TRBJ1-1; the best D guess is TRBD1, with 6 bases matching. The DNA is TGTGCCAGTAGTATCCCAGGGGCCCACACTGAAGCTTTCTTT. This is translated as CASSIPGAHTEAFF.